A single T cell receptor beta chain is shown here with its context. As yet, its antigen is unknown. The data were taken from a study of type 1 and type 2 diabetes patients. Study-wide findings and caveats: Some expanded clones seen only in T1D might occur in additional T2D or control samples.

Amplification started from genomic DNA. Multiplex PCR with 30 forward and 13 reverse primers amplified the TCR beta CDR3. From the multiplex PCR reads, TCRdb called clonotypes with MiXCR, one entry per CDR3 protein. The sample has more than 250,000 distinct CDR3 sequences; approximately 45% are singletons. This CDR3 has 16 residues. V lost 6 bases, J lost 5 bases, and 22 bases lay in between. Germline V gene data show CDR1 as MNHNY and CDR2 as SVGAGI (reference sequence). This rearrangement joins TRBV6-6 to TRBJ1-2; D might be TRBD1 (5 bases). The sequence came from a man between 18 and 29 years old with type 2 diabetes. Sequences were obtained from peripheral blood mononuclear cells (PBMCs). The CDR3 bases are TGTGCCAGCAGGACCTCAGGGCCAGGGACCGAATATGGCTACACCTTC. It codes for CASRTSGPGTEYGYTF.